Sequencing of this T cell receptor (beta chain) was carried out in a study of blood T cells in healthy people across ages. Germline values: CDR1 SGDLS, CDR2 YYNGEE. The CDR3 is 14 amino acids. The ends were cut back, 4 bases at V and 2 bases at J, with 11 bases in the middle. It was with a sample-barcoded 5' primer and a J-beta primer mix that a second PCR of about 6 to 12 cycles was run. Every cDNA molecule carried a tag from a template-switch adaptor bearing 12 random nucleotides. TCRdb re-analysed the 5' RACE reads in MiXCR, keeping a single row per CDR3 protein. The sample lists 450,000 to 700,000 distinct CDR3 sequences; approximately 27% were seen once.

The gene calls are TRBV9 and TRBJ2-3; D is possibly TRBD1 (6 bases). This clonotype was sampled from a woman aged 70-85 years in good health. Specimen: blood. The CDR3 DNA reads TGTGCCAGCAGCTATCGGACAGCCACAGATACGCAGTATTTT. Translating it yields CASSYRTATDTQYF.